The rows below give T cell receptor beta chains drawn from one sample of a study of T-cell memory formation after mild COVID-19. TCRdb recomputed calls from the 5' RACE reads with MiXCR, one row per CDR3 protein. Of approximately 190,000 distinct CDR3 sequences in the sample, roughly 18% were seen once. Material: PBMCs or a T cell subset sorted from them (not recorded which). Receptors were obtained from an adult woman who had mild COVID-19 (a few samples of this study predate the infection). Cell type and time point are not known. The conserved cysteine and the conserved F or W are not part of the CDR3 here. The order of the fields is clone size, V gene, J gene, CDR3 length, CDR3 protein. Part of the rows lack a size; the others show once, few, many or a class for expanded clones.

few	TRBV19	TRBJ2-3	12	ASRTAHSTDTQY
few	TRBV12-3/TRBV12-4	TRBJ1-1	11	ASRKQRTTEAF
many	TRBV5-5	TRBJ2-5	13	ASSLGLAGAETQY
.	TRBV15	TRBJ1-2	12	ATNRAGIGYGYT
.	TRBV30	TRBJ2-5	11	AWSGLAKETQY
few	TRBV5-4	TRBJ2-3	14	ASSLGGDRATDTQY
.	TRBV7-9	TRBJ2-5	12	ASSQGQGRETQY
.	TRBV12-3/TRBV12-4	TRBJ2-7	11	ASSLVERSEQY
few	TRBV24-1	TRBJ2-5	12	ATSDFDGLGTQY
.	TRBV6-2/TRBV6-3	TRBJ2-7	13	ASSSMGTGGHEQY
few	TRBV19	TRBJ2-1	13	ASSPAGLAYREQF
.	TRBV24-1	TRBJ1-5	14	ATSDRDRGSNQPQH
.	TRBV5-8	TRBJ1-2	12	ASSLARGMSGYT
.	TRBV6-5	TRBJ1-5	12	ASSVTQGRQPQH
few	TRBV5-1	TRBJ2-5	11	ASSSGTEETQY
few	TRBV5-1	TRBJ1-1	12	ASSPGPRETEAF
few	TRBV15	TRBJ1-5	12	ATSSPQGGQPQH
.	TRBV29-1	TRBJ1-1	10	SVAQGDTEAF
few	TRBV7-9	TRBJ2-4	12	ASSLSTTKNIQY
few	TRBV2	TRBJ2-3	10	ASSESSLRRY
once	TRBV9	TRBJ2-1	13	ASSGSSGAYNEQF
few	TRBV18	TRBJ2-7	15	ASSPGTSGGVDYEQY
once	TRBV12-3/TRBV12-4	TRBJ1-1	12	ASRPSGIDTEAF
.	TRBV2	TRBJ2-7	11	ASSRQGAHEQY
.	TRBV5-4	TRBJ1-1	14	ASSLGGTLVSTEAF
few	TRBV6-5	TRBJ2-1	15	ASSSLLGPLGTNEQF
once	TRBV14	TRBJ2-2	14	ASSLLTSGYTGELF
few	TRBV19	TRBJ2-2	12	ASREELLTGELF
.	TRBV2	TRBJ2-7	13	ASTPRTQSSYEQY
.	TRBV28	TRBJ1-2	11	ALSGLPNYGYT
.	TRBV5-1	TRBJ2-1	13	ASGGERGPGNEQF
.	TRBV4-1	TRBJ2-4	16	ASSQEGAHSLAKNIQY
few	TRBV20-1	TRBJ2-5	11	SGTGGAQETQY
many	TRBV24-1	TRBJ2-7	15	ATSDSRRGLAGEGQY
.	TRBV4-1	TRBJ2-7	12	ASSLWRTSYEQY
few	TRBV12-3/TRBV12-4	TRBJ1-1	10	ASSFRGAEAF
few	TRBV12-3/TRBV12-4	TRBJ1-4	13	ASRARDTGSGKLF
few	TRBV3-1	TRBJ2-7	10	ASSRVTYEQY
few	TRBV29-1	TRBJ2-3	12	SVAHGTLTDTQY
few	TRBV12-3/TRBV12-4	TRBJ1-6	12	ASRSGGLASPLH
few	TRBV12-3/TRBV12-4	TRBJ2-5	13	ASSLAGTGRETQY
few	TRBV10-3	TRBJ1-2	13	AISEPPTGNYGYT
.	TRBV11-1	TRBJ2-6	14	ASKTPGISGANVLT
.	TRBV7-2	TRBJ2-7	11	ASSHTLGYEQY
.	TRBV10-3	TRBJ2-7	13	AIRDSARSSYEQY
few	TRBV24-1	TRBJ2-1	13	ATSDSRVTTNEQF
once	TRBV30	TRBJ1-5	11	AWSVALNQPQH
.	TRBV5-1	TRBJ2-3	13	ASSSGLAGGDTQY